This T cell receptor beta chain was found in a study of molecular identifiers for immune sequencing clone quantification. Naive CD8 library inputs spanned roughly 17,000 to 1,000,000 sorted cells and 10%, 30% or 50% RNA. TCRdb itself ran the PCR reads through MiXCR, one entry per CDR3 protein. Of a few hundred thousand distinct CDR3 sequences listed, roughly a fifth are singletons. This clonotype was seen just once. This may come from a read error, since a much larger clone is one base off. The CDR3 runs to 13 residues. Germline-derived CDR1 and CDR2 are SGHRS and YFSETQ. The sequencing input was naive CD8+ T cells from blood, with Jurkat cell RNA spiked in. Subset here: FACS-sorted CD8+CD4-CCR7+CD45RA+ naive T cells. The J gene is TRBJ1-1, the V gene TRBV5-1, with no clear D. The TCR was taken from a human donor in good health. Some libraries in this study had Jurkat cell RNA spiked in. DNA for the CDR3: TGCGCCGGCAGCTATGACATGAACACTGAAGCTTTCTTT. Its translation is CAGSYDMNTEAFF.